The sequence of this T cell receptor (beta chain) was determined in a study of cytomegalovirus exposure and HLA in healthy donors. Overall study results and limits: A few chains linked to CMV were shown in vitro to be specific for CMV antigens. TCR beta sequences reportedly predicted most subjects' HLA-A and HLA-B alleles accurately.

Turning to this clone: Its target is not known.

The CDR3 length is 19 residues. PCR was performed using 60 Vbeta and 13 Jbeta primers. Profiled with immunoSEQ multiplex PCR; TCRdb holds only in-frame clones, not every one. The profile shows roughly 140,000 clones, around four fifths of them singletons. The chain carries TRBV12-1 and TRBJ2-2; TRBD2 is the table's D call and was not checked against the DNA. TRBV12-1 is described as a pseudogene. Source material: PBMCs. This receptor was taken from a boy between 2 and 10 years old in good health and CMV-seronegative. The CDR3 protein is CASRDRLAGEAGFTGELFF. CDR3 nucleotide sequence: TGTGCCAGCAGAGACCGACTAGCGGGAGAAGCGGGTTTCACCGGGGAGCTGTTTTTT.